Listed below are T cell receptor beta chains from one sample, sequenced in a study of blood T cell repertoires in COVID-19. TCRdb keeps only in-frame clones here, not all; method: immunoSEQ multiplex PCR. The sample holds approximately 450,000 clones, roughly nine tenths seen once. The sequenced sample was PBMCs or T cells enriched from blood (not recorded which). The receptors derive from a man aged 25-45 years who had recovered from COVID-19. Both conserved end residues are part of each CDR3. The D gene is left open where the match is weak. For some rows the clone size is stated as once, few or many, or as a class when expanded; others skip it.

D	size	V	J	CDR3	DNA
TRBD2	NA	TRBV5-6	TRBJ2-7	CASSLGLADYEQYF	TGTGCCAGCAGCTTGGGTCTAGCGGATTACGAGCAGTACTTC
NA	NA	TRBV30	TRBJ1-1	CALSGTVNTEAFF	TGTGCCTTATCCGGGACTGTGAACACTGAAGCTTTCTTT
TRBD1	once	TRBV28	TRBJ1-6	CASSPTGGVFLYNSPLHF	TGTGCCAGCAGTCCAACAGGGGGCGTGTTTCTCTATAATTCACCCCTCCACTTT
TRBD2	NA	TRBV18	TRBJ2-5	CASSRLAGGSGEETQYF	TGTGCCAGCTCTCGACTAGCGGGAGGGTCGGGAGAGGAGACCCAGTACTTC
NA	NA	TRBV19	TRBJ2-4	CASSPGRLKNIQYF	TGTGCCAGTAGTCCAGGGAGGCTGAAAAACATTCAGTACTTC
NA	NA	TRBV5-1	TRBJ1-3	CASSLDRRSSGNTIYF	TGCGCCAGCAGCTTGGATCGCCGCAGCTCTGGAAACACCATATATTTT
NA	NA	TRBV5-1	TRBJ1-6	CATVGVSPLHF	TGCGCCACCGTAGGGGTTTCACCCCTCCACTTT
NA	NA	TRBV21-1	TRBJ2-1	CASSRRASRIPYNEQFF	TGTGCCAGCAGCAGAAGGGCTAGCCGAATCCCCTACAATGAGCAGTTCTTC
NA	NA	TRBV30	TRBJ1-2	CAWARPGIAPYGYTF	TGTGCCTGGGCCCGACCAGGGATCGCCCCCTATGGCTACACCTTC
NA	NA	TRBV11-2	TRBJ2-1	CASSLAAREQFF	TGTGCCAGCAGCTTGGCCGCTCGTGAGCAGTTCTTC
NA	NA	TRBV5-1	TRBJ2-7	CASSLGPGVSYEQYF	TGCGCCAGCAGCTTGGGTCCAGGGGTCTCCTACGAGCAGTACTTC
TRBD2	NA	TRBV27	TRBJ2-1	CASSGLAGVSYNEQFF	TGTGCCAGCAGTGGACTAGCGGGAGTGTCCTACAATGAGCAGTTCTTC
NA	NA	TRBV7-9	TRBJ1-4	CASSFFGGAVANEKLFF	TGTGCCAGCAGCTTCTTTGGAGGGGCGGTAGCTAATGAAAAACTGTTTTTT
NA	NA	TRBV5-1	TRBJ2-3	CASSLEGADTQYF	TGCGCCAGCAGCTTGGAGGGGGCAGATACGCAGTATTTT
NA	NA	TRBV19	TRBJ1-1	CATIGGGTEAFF	TGTGCCACCATCGGCGGGGGCACTGAAGCTTTCTTT
NA	NA	TRBV7-9	TRBJ2-7	CASHQGGVEDEQYF	TGTGCCAGCCATCAAGGGGGGGTTGAGGACGAGCAGTACTTC
TRBD1	NA	TRBV6-6	TRBJ2-1	CASRARQGTYNEQFF	TGTGCCAGCAGAGCCCGACAGGGGACCTACAATGAGCAGTTCTTC
NA	NA	TRBV11-2	TRBJ1-1	CASSFPTGRGTEAFF	TGTGCCAGCAGCTTCCCTACAGGGAGAGGGACTGAAGCTTTCTTT
NA	NA	TRBV2	TRBJ2-5	CAREGAGGETQYF	TGTGCCAGAGAGGGGGCTGGGGGGGAGACCCAGTACTTC
TRBD1	once	TRBV4-1	TRBJ2-1	CASSQEQGRNEQFF	TGCGCCAGCAGCCAAGAACAGGGGCGGAATGAGCAGTTCTTC
TRBD1	NA	TRBV10-2	TRBJ2-2	CARRDSSNTGELFF	TGCGCCCGCCGGGACAGTTCGAACACCGGGGAGCTGTTTTTT
NA	NA	TRBV11-3	TRBJ2-3	CASSLTGTDTQYF	TGTGCCAGCAGCTTAACAGGCACAGATACGCAGTATTTT
NA	NA	TRBV4-1	TRBJ2-2	CASSQDYNTGELFF	TGCGCCAGCAGCCAAGACTACAACACCGGGGAGCTGTTTTTT
TRBD1	NA	TRBV29-1	TRBJ1-2	CSGGQGARSNYGYTF	TGCAGCGGGGGACAGGGGGCTCGTTCGAACTATGGCTACACCTTC
NA	NA	TRBV5-1	TRBJ2-1	CAILGLSVYNEQFF	TGCGCCATCTTGGGACTCTCAGTCTACAATGAGCAGTTCTTC
NA	few	TRBV7-9	TRBJ2-1	CASSDSTGRSGAYNEQFF	TGTGCCAGCAGTGATAGTACGGGGAGATCAGGGGCCTACAATGAGCAGTTCTTC
NA	NA	TRBV5-1	TRBJ1-1	CASSPFAENTEAFF	TGCGCCAGCAGCCCCTTCGCGGAGAACACTGAAGCTTTCTTT
TRBD1	NA	TRBV5-1	TRBJ2-4	CASSLFGTGKNIQYF	TGCGCCAGCAGCTTGTTCGGGACAGGGAAAAACATTCAGTACTTC
TRBD2	NA	TRBV30	TRBJ2-5	CAWSWGGEETQYF	TGTGCCTGGAGTTGGGGGGGTGAGGAGACCCAGTACTTC